This is a list of T cell receptor beta chains from one sample in a study of T cells after posttransplantation cyclophosphamide. TCRdb keeps only in-frame clones here, not all; method: immunoSEQ multiplex PCR. Of around 2,000 clones listed, approximately 74% are singletons. Sequencing used PBMCs, obtained 34 to 35 days after a stem cell transplant with posttransplant cyclophosphamide. The receptors derive from a male patient in his fifties or sixties who received an allogeneic stem cell transplant from a related donor and was CMV-positive. The graft donor may have given rise to some T cells. Both conserved end residues are part of each CDR3. A D gene is named only where the DNA matches it firmly. Clone size is stated in some rows and not others, as once, few, many or a class when expanded.

j_call: TRBJ2-7; clone_size: few; d_call: TRBD2; v_call: TRBV6-1; cdr3_nt: TGTGCCAGCACCCGGGGGGGGTACTACGAGCAGTACTTC; cdr3_aa: CASTRGGYYEQYF
j_call: TRBJ2-7; clone_size: NA; d_call: TRBD2; v_call: TRBV19; cdr3_nt: TGTGCCAGTAGTATGGGACTAGCGGGTTACTACGAGCAGTACTTC; cdr3_aa: CASSMGLAGYYEQYF
j_call: TRBJ2-3; clone_size: NA; d_call: TRBD1; v_call: TRBV9; cdr3_nt: TGTGCCAGCAGCGACGAGAGGGGGCCGGATACGCAGTATTTT; cdr3_aa: CASSDERGPDTQYF
j_call: TRBJ2-1; clone_size: large; d_call: TRBD1; v_call: TRBV5-1; cdr3_nt: TGCGCCAGCAGGGCCGGGACAGGATACAATGAGCAGTTCTTC; cdr3_aa: CASRAGTGYNEQFF
j_call: TRBJ2-5; clone_size: once; d_call: TRBD2; v_call: TRBV27; cdr3_nt: TGTGCCAGCAGTTTCGGGGCTAGCGGGATCGAGACCCAGTACTTC; cdr3_aa: CASSFGASGIETQYF
j_call: TRBJ2-5; clone_size: NA; d_call: NA; v_call: TRBV29-1; cdr3_nt: TGCAGCGTTAGAGGACTCTTCCAAGAGACCCAGTACTTC; cdr3_aa: CSVRGLFQETQYF
j_call: TRBJ2-5; clone_size: NA; d_call: NA; v_call: TRBV5-5; cdr3_nt: TGTGCCAGCAGCCTGGGGCACGGGGGTGGAGAGACCCAGTACTTC; cdr3_aa: CASSLGHGGGETQYF
j_call: TRBJ2-7; clone_size: few; d_call: NA; v_call: TRBV25-1; cdr3_nt: TGTGCCAGCAGTGAATGTGTATGGATGCTCAGGTACGAGCAGTACTTC; cdr3_aa: CASSECVWMLRYEQYF
j_call: TRBJ1-6; clone_size: NA; d_call: NA; v_call: TRBV7-6; cdr3_nt: TGTGCCAGCAGCTTAGAGCGATTATACAATTCACCCCTCCATTTT; cdr3_aa: CASSLERLYNSPLHF
j_call: TRBJ1-4; clone_size: NA; d_call: NA; v_call: TRBV9; cdr3_nt: TGTGCCAGCAGCGTAGTAGGAGGGCCTAATGAAAAACTGTTTTTT; cdr3_aa: CASSVVGGPNEKLFF
j_call: TRBJ1-2; clone_size: NA; d_call: TRBD1; v_call: TRBV5-4; cdr3_nt: TGTGCCAGCAGCTTGGGACAGGGGGGCTATGGCTACACCTTC; cdr3_aa: CASSLGQGGYGYTF
j_call: TRBJ1-2; clone_size: NA; d_call: NA; v_call: TRBV5-6; cdr3_nt: TGTGCCAGCAGCTCACCCCGCACAGAATTACAAGGCTACACCTTC; cdr3_aa: CASSSPRTELQGYTF
j_call: TRBJ2-1; clone_size: NA; d_call: NA; v_call: TRBV7-9; cdr3_nt: TGTGCCAGCAGCCCGAGAGGTGAGCAGTTCTTC; cdr3_aa: CASSPRGEQFF
j_call: TRBJ2-1; clone_size: NA; d_call: TRBD2; v_call: TRBV7-8; cdr3_nt: TGTGCCAGCAGCTTAGGGGCTAGCGGTCCCTACAATGAGCAGTTCTTC; cdr3_aa: CASSLGASGPYNEQFF
j_call: TRBJ2-1; clone_size: few; d_call: TRBD1; v_call: TRBV15; cdr3_nt: TGTGCCACCAGCAGAACCCGGGACAGGGGTTACAATGAGCAGTTCTTC; cdr3_aa: CATSRTRDRGYNEQFF
j_call: TRBJ1-6; clone_size: once; d_call: NA; v_call: TRBV19; cdr3_nt: TGTGCCAGTAGGCCCCGGGACATTAGGGATTCACCCCTCCACTTT; cdr3_aa: CASRPRDIRDSPLHF
j_call: TRBJ1-5; clone_size: NA; d_call: NA; v_call: TRBV6-6; cdr3_nt: TGTGCCAGCCGCCCCAGGACAGTTAGCAATCAGCCCCAGCATTTT; cdr3_aa: CASRPRTVSNQPQHF
j_call: TRBJ2-5; clone_size: NA; d_call: NA; v_call: TRBV11-2; cdr3_nt: TGTGCCAGCAGCCCAGCGGCGGGGAGGAAGGACCAAGAGACCCAGTACTTC; cdr3_aa: CASSPAAGRKDQETQYF
j_call: TRBJ1-3; clone_size: NA; d_call: TRBD1; v_call: TRBV19; cdr3_nt: TGTGCCAGTAGCTATACAGGGGGCAGCTCTGGAAACACCATATATTTT; cdr3_aa: CASSYTGGSSGNTIYF
j_call: TRBJ2-3; clone_size: NA; d_call: NA; v_call: TRBV7-8; cdr3_nt: TGTGCCAGCAGCGTATCCTCGGGAGCGGGAGATACGCAGTATTTT; cdr3_aa: CASSVSSGAGDTQYF
j_call: TRBJ2-7; clone_size: NA; d_call: TRBD2; v_call: TRBV10-3; cdr3_nt: TGTGCCATCAGTGAGTCGGGGGGGGGAAACGAGCAGTACTTC; cdr3_aa: CAISESGGGNEQYF
j_call: TRBJ1-1; clone_size: NA; d_call: NA; v_call: TRBV10-3; cdr3_nt: TGTGCCATCAGGCAGGGTATGAACACTGAAGCTTTCTTT; cdr3_aa: CAIRQGMNTEAFF
j_call: TRBJ1-1; clone_size: NA; d_call: NA; v_call: TRBV2; cdr3_nt: TGTGCCAGCAGTGAAGATTCTACAGGCCTGCCCTTT; cdr3_aa: CASSEDSTGLPF
j_call: TRBJ2-6; clone_size: NA; d_call: NA; v_call: TRBV5-5; cdr3_nt: TGTGCCAGCAGCCCGAGGGCCTCCTCTGGGGCCAACGTCCTGACTTTC; cdr3_aa: CASSPRASSGANVLTF
j_call: TRBJ2-1; clone_size: NA; d_call: TRBD1; v_call: TRBV7-9; cdr3_nt: TGTGCCAGCAGCCCCAAACAGGGGGCTTCCTACAATGAGCAGTTCTTC; cdr3_aa: CASSPKQGASYNEQFF
j_call: TRBJ1-3; clone_size: NA; d_call: TRBD1; v_call: TRBV5-4; cdr3_nt: TGTGCCAGCAGCGTAGACAGGGATCGGAACACCATATATTTT; cdr3_aa: CASSVDRDRNTIYF
j_call: TRBJ1-2; clone_size: few; d_call: TRBD1; v_call: TRBV18; cdr3_nt: TGTGCCAGCTCACCATCGGGACAGGGATACGGCTACACCTTC; cdr3_aa: CASSPSGQGYGYTF
j_call: TRBJ1-6; clone_size: once; d_call: NA; v_call: TRBV5-5; cdr3_nt: TGTGCCAGCAGCTTGGTGAGATCCCTCAATTCACCCCTCCACTTT; cdr3_aa: CASSLVRSLNSPLHF
j_call: TRBJ2-7; clone_size: few; d_call: NA; v_call: TRBV5-1; cdr3_nt: TGCGCCAGCAGCTTGGGGGGCCCCTACGAGCAGTACTTC; cdr3_aa: CASSLGGPYEQYF
j_call: TRBJ2-3; clone_size: NA; d_call: TRBD2; v_call: TRBV4-1; cdr3_nt: TGCGCCAGCAGTAGAGCGGGAGAGGTTGCAGATACGCAGTATTTT; cdr3_aa: CASSRAGEVADTQYF
j_call: TRBJ2-6; clone_size: once; d_call: NA; v_call: TRBV5-1; cdr3_nt: TGCGCCAGCAGCCCGGAGGGAGTTCCTGGGGCCAACGTCCTGACTTTC; cdr3_aa: CASSPEGVPGANVLTF
j_call: TRBJ1-1; clone_size: NA; d_call: NA; v_call: TRBV11-3; cdr3_nt: TGTGCCAGCAGCTCGGGAGGGAACACTGAAGCTTTCTTT; cdr3_aa: CASSSGGNTEAFF
j_call: TRBJ1-2; clone_size: NA; d_call: NA; v_call: TRBV30; cdr3_nt: TGTGCCTGGAGTGTAATCGGGGGACGGTCCTATGGCTACACCTTC; cdr3_aa: CAWSVIGGRSYGYTF
j_call: TRBJ1-2; clone_size: NA; d_call: NA; v_call: TRBV7-9; cdr3_nt: TGTGCCAGCAGCATACAACTCGACAGCCACTATGGCTACACCTTC; cdr3_aa: CASSIQLDSHYGYTF
j_call: TRBJ2-7; clone_size: NA; d_call: TRBD2; v_call: TRBV27; cdr3_nt: TGTGCCAGCAGTTTATCGCTAGCGGGGAAGTACGAGCAGTACTTC; cdr3_aa: CASSLSLAGKYEQYF
j_call: TRBJ1-4; clone_size: NA; d_call: NA; v_call: TRBV7-6; cdr3_nt: TGTGCCAGCAGACAACGAGAAAAACTGTTTTTT; cdr3_aa: CASRQREKLFF
j_call: TRBJ1-2; clone_size: NA; d_call: NA; v_call: TRBV7-9; cdr3_nt: TGTGCCAGCAGCTTAGGCCCTGCTCGGGGGTCATATGGCTACACCTTC; cdr3_aa: CASSLGPARGSYGYTF
j_call: TRBJ1-1; clone_size: NA; d_call: NA; v_call: TRBV19; cdr3_nt: TGTGCCAGTAGCGGACTTTTGTTTACTGAAGCTTTCTTT; cdr3_aa: CASSGLLFTEAFF